The 30 T cell receptor beta chains in this list originate from one sample, sequenced in a study of blood T cell repertoires in COVID-19. Assay used: immunoSEQ multiplex PCR; TCRdb lists only in-frame clones, some missing. Of hundreds of thousands of clones in the sample, approximately 91% were seen once. The sample consisted of PBMCs or T cells enriched from blood (not recorded which). The receptors come from an older woman who had recovered from COVID-19.

This chain links TRBV2 with TRBJ1-5, with a weak D call TRBD1 (6 bases). Trimming removed 6 bases from V and 0 bases from J, with 12 bases in between. Germline V gives CDR1 SNHLY, CDR2 FYNNEI. The CDR3 extends over 15 amino acids. For the CDR3, the DNA is TGTGCCAGCAGAATTGGACAGAATAGCAATCAGCCCCAGCATTTT. Its translation is CASRIGQNSNQPQHF.

The V and J genes are TRBV5-4 and TRBJ1-4; 12 bases align to TRBD1. Trimming took 4 bases from V and 3 from J; bases not matched to a gene: 4. The germline V gene encodes CDR1 SGHNT and CDR2 YYREEE (reference sequence). CDR3 length: 16 amino acids. The CDR3 reads CASSKGQGAANEKLFF. Here the CDR3 DNA reads TGTGCCAGCAGCAAGGGACAGGGGGCGGCTAATGAAAAACTGTTTTTT. Together with reference TRBV5-4 and TRBJ1-4, the CDR3 gives the full variable domain: ETGVTQSPTHLIKTRGQQVTLRCSSQSGHNTVSWYQQALGQGPQFIFQYYREEENGRGNFPPRFSGLQFPNYSSELNVNALELDDSALYLCASSKGQGAANEKLFFGSGTQLSVL.

The genes are TRBV3-1 (or the pseudogene TRBV3-2) and TRBJ2-7; maybe TRBD1 (5 bases). V was clipped by 4 bases and J by 3 bases, with 13 bases between them. In germline, CDR1 is LGHDT, CDR2 YNNKEL (reference sequence). CDR3 length: 14 residues. Here the CDR3 reads CASSPLGQSYEQYF. The CDR3 DNA sequence: TGTGCCAGCAGCCCCTTAGGACAAAGCTACGAGCAGTACTTC.

The rearrangement joins TRBV24-1 to TRBJ2-3; D may be TRBD2 (7 bases). This CDR3 region has 16 residues. Germline values: CDR1 KGHDR, CDR2 SFDVKD. The V end lost 5 bases, the J end lost 1 base, and 15 bases lay between the germline ends. The CDR3 coding sequence is TGTGCCACCAGTGCCTTGACGGGGGGCGGCACAGATACGCAGTATTTT. Translation: CATSALTGGGTDTQYF.

For this clone: In the same sample, other DNA sequences code for this CDR3. This chain joins TRBV5-4 and TRBJ2-1; D call uncertain. Germline V gene sequence: CDR1 SGHNT, CDR2 YYREEE (reference sequence). V was pared by 0 bases and J by 0 bases, with 7 bases between. The CDR3 is 15 amino acids. CDR3 sequence reads: CASSLDRGSYNEQFF. The CDR3 DNA reads TGTGCCAGCAGCTTGGACCGCGGCTCCTACAATGAGCAGTTCTTC.

The rearrangement uses TRBV7-8 and TRBJ1-5; tentatively, D is TRBD1 (6 bases). Germline CDR1 SGHVS, CDR2 FQNEAQ. Deletions cut 3 bases from V and 0 bases from J, with 12 bases between. There are 16 residues in the CDR3. In DNA form, the CDR3 reads TGTGCCAGCAGCTTTAGGACAGCCGATAGCAATCAGCCCCAGCATTTT. Its protein is CASSFRTADSNQPQHF.

The chain joins TRBV12-3 or TRBV12-4 to TRBJ1-1; D is possibly TRBD1 (6 bases). Trimming left V 3 bases short and J 9 bases short, with 14 bases between. This CDR3 has 13 residues. The CDR3 here is CASSFRGGMKAFF. The CDR3 DNA reads as TGTGCCAGCAGTTTTCGGGGGGGCATGAAAGCTTTCTTT.

The chain uses TRBV7-8 and TRBJ1-1; D is unresolved. Trimming took off 5 bases at V and 1 base at J, with 8 bases between the two ends. The CDR3 is made up of 13 amino acids. Germline V gene data show CDR1 as SGHVS and CDR2 as FQNEAQ. The CDR3 DNA follows: TGTGCCAGCAGCCATAGTGCGAACACTGAAGCTTTCTTT. As protein: CASSHSANTEAFF.

The gene calls are TRBV5-1 and TRBJ1-1; D is uncertain. CDR3 length: 13 residues. The germline V and J ends were trimmed by 1 base and 1 base, with 5 bases remaining between them. CDR1 is SGHRS, CDR2 YFSETQ, per germline. The CDR3 nucleotides read TGCGCCAGCAGCTTGTCAGAGAACACTGAAGCTTTCTTT. Protein product: CASSLSENTEAFF.

This clone came up a few times. The chain joins TRBV9 to TRBJ1-6, with a tentative D call TRBD1 (6 bases). V was shortened by 3 bases and J by 1 base, with 11 bases between the two germline ends. The CDR3 totals 16 residues. Germline CDR1 is SGDLS and CDR2 is YYNGEE. The CDR3 bases are TGTGCCAGCAGCGCGAGCAGGGGTTCCTATAATTCACCCCTCCACTTT. Encoded protein: CASSASRGSYNSPLHF.

In its sample, this clone was seen once. In nucleotides, the CDR3 is TGTGCCAGCAGTAGTACCCGGGACAGGGGGACTGAAGCTTTCTTT. Its protein is CASSSTRDRGTEAFF. The chain recombines TRBV2 with TRBJ1-1; 11 bases agree with TRBD1. The trim removed 5 bases at V and 5 bases at J, leaving 7 bases unmatched. The germline gives CDR1 SNHLY, CDR2 FYNNEI. The CDR3 spans 15 residues.

The chain employs TRBV5-4 and TRBJ2-3; a weak D match, TRBD2 (5 bases). Trimming removed 3 bases at V and 0 bases at J, with 11 bases between. Germline V lookup: CDR1 SGHNT, CDR2 YYREEE (reference sequence). The CDR3 is made up of 15 amino acids. The CDR3 loop reads CASSSLVHSTDTQYF. CDR3 bases: TGTGCCAGCAGCTCACTAGTCCATAGCACAGATACGCAGTATTTT.

This chain links TRBV5-1 with TRBJ1-1; a weak D match, TRBD1 (6 bases). Germline CDR1 and CDR2: SGHRS and YFSETQ. CDR3 length: 15 amino acids. V gave up 2 bases and J gave up 2 bases, with 13 bases separating them. Here the CDR3 DNA reads TGCGCCAGCAGCTTTAACAGGGCCCTTAACACTGAAGCTTTCTTT. Amino acid sequence: CASSFNRALNTEAFF.

This clone was seen a single time. The J gene is TRBJ1-6, the V gene TRBV6-6; possible D gene TRBD1, 5 bases. Trimming cost V 8 bases and J 9 bases, with 14 bases left between them. The CDR3 has 13 amino acids. Germline loops: CDR1 MNHNY, CDR2 SVGAGI (reference sequence). CDR3 amino acids: CASYDRPPSPLHF. The CDR3 DNA reads as TGTGCCAGCTACGACAGACCTCCTTCACCCCTCCACTTT.

Concerning this clone itself: This same CDR3 is encoded by further DNA sequences in the sample. The CDR3 here is CASSLQPPGQGTVHTEAFF. DNA of the CDR3: TGCGCCAGCAGCTTACAACCCCCGGGACAGGGGACGGTGCACACTGAAGCTTTCTTT. This chain uses TRBV5-1 with TRBJ1-1; 10 bases align to TRBD1. CDR3 size: 19 residues. Germline assignment: CDR1 SGHRS and CDR2 YFSETQ. V dropped 2 bases and J dropped 3; count of bases not matched to a gene: 16.

The rearrangement joins TRBV14 to TRBJ1-1; 7 bases are shared with TRBD1. The CDR3 extends over 16 amino acids. Looked up from germline, CDR1 is SGHDN and CDR2 is FVKESK. Unmatched junction bases numbered 10, after V lost 4 bases and J lost 2 bases. Here the CDR3 reads CASSRNPGGGNTEAFF. For the CDR3, the DNA is TGTGCCAGCAGCCGGAACCCAGGGGGAGGAAACACTGAAGCTTTCTTT.

This clone was recorded once. The rearrangement links TRBV19 to TRBJ2-2, with 7 bases that match TRBD1. V shed 7 bases and J 3 bases; nucleotides not matched to a gene: 26. The CDR3 is made up of 21 amino acids. The germline V gene encodes CDR1 LNHDA and CDR2 SQIVND (reference sequence). The CDR3 coding sequence is TGTGCCAGTACCCTCCCCAGGTCTGGCTCTCCTGGACAGGACTACACCGGGGAGCTGTTTTTT. Amino acids: CASTLPRSGSPGQDYTGELFF.

The chain has TRBV4-2 and TRBJ2-3, with no clear D. The length of the CDR3 is 13 residues. The V and J ends lost 1 base and 5 bases respectively, with 7 bases between them. Germline V CDR1 and CDR2: LGHNA, YNFKEQ. DNA of the CDR3: TGTGCCAGCAGCCAAGGTATTAAAGATACGCAGTATTTT. Its protein product is CASSQGIKDTQYF.

There are a few counts of this clone. The chain uses TRBV7-7 and TRBJ2-7; TRBD2 aligns across 13 bases. After removal of 5 bases from V and 3 bases from J, the junction contained 7 bases not matched to a gene. Germline values: CDR1 SSHAT, CDR2 FNYEAQ (reference sequence). The CDR3 has 16 amino acids. CDR3 amino acids: CASSHGGLAGNYEQYV. For the CDR3, the DNA is TGTGCCAGCAGCCACGGGGGACTAGCGGGGAACTACGAGCAGTACGTC.

This clone was seen a handful of times. The chain uses TRBV7-6 and TRBJ2-7; 10 bases agree with TRBD2. With V trimmed by 5 bases and J by 0 bases, 4 bases remained unmatched. Germline CDR1 is SGHVS and CDR2 is FNYEAQ. The CDR3 is 15 residues long. In DNA form, the CDR3 reads TGTGCCAGCAGCCCCGGGACTAGCGACTCCTACGAGCAGTACTTC. This sequence encodes CASSPGTSDSYEQYF.

This chain uses TRBV5-4 with TRBJ2-1; 7 bases are a match to TRBD2. V was clipped by 1 base and J by 9 bases; unmatched bases: 10. The CDR3 consists of 15 residues. From germline, CDR1 is SGHNT and CDR2 YYREEE (reference sequence). The CDR3: CASSLREAKWGEQFF. CDR3 DNA: TGTGCCAGCAGCTTGCGGGAGGCAAAGTGGGGTGAGCAGTTCTTC.

This chain joins TRBV2 and TRBJ2-3, with 13 bases fitting TRBD2. Germline V CDR1 and CDR2: SNHLY, FYNNEI. CDR3 length: 15 residues. The V gene end was trimmed by 10 bases and the J gene end by 2 bases; junction bases not matched to a gene: 6. The CDR3 DNA is TGTGCCAAACAGACTAGCGGGGGGCCCACAGATACGCAGTATTTT. Protein: CAKQTSGGPTDTQYF.

The rearrangement joins TRBV10-2 to TRBJ2-1; 13 bases are a match to TRBD2. Germline CDR1 reads WSHSY; CDR2 reads SAAADI. After removal of 6 bases from V and 8 bases from J, the junction contained 13 bases not matched to a gene. There are 17 residues in the CDR3. The CDR3 region has the DNA TGCGCCAGCAGGGGGACTAGCGGGGCCCTCGGGTGGGATGAGCAGTTCTTC. Its translation: CASRGTSGALGWDEQFF.

The J gene is TRBJ1-2, the V gene TRBV19; 7 bases agree with TRBD1. This CDR3 contains 15 residues. V lost 5 bases and J lost 4; bases outside the gene matches: 10. Looked up from germline, CDR1 is LNHDA and CDR2 is SQIVND (reference sequence). The chain's CDR3 is CASSPTPTGPYGYTF. The CDR3 DNA follows: TGTGCCAGTAGTCCCACACCGACAGGGCCCTATGGCTACACCTTC.

This rearrangement joins TRBV5-1 to TRBJ2-2, with TRBD2 identical over 9 bases. The CDR3 covers 13 residues. The V and J ends lost 4 bases and 6 bases, in that order; junction bases with no gene match: 1. Germline V gene sequence: CDR1 SGHRS, CDR2 YFSETQ. The CDR3 region is CASSSGGSGELFF. The CDR3 DNA reads as TGCGCCAGCAGCAGCGGGGGGTCCGGGGAGCTGTTTTTT.

The chain is built from TRBV3-1 (or the pseudogene TRBV3-2) and TRBJ1-4; possibly TRBD1 for D (5 bases). The CDR3 extends over 18 amino acids. Germline CDR1 is LGHDT and CDR2 is YNNKEL (reference sequence). The V and J ends lost 0 bases and 8 bases respectively, with 22 bases between them. This chain's CDR3 is CASSQDLGEGAAPEKLFF. As DNA, the CDR3 is TGTGCCAGCAGCCAAGATTTAGGAGAAGGGGCGGCCCCCGAAAAACTGTTTTTT.

The CDR3 spells CATSDYDRGHGYTF. CDR3 in DNA: TGTGCCACCAGTGATTACGACAGGGGTCATGGCTACACCTTC. The chain employs TRBV24-1 and TRBJ1-2; 8 nucleotides align to TRBD1. CDR1 is KGHDR and CDR2 is SFDVKD in the germline V gene. This CDR3 spans 14 amino acids. J was trimmed by 6 bases and V by 2 bases; bases with no gene match: 4.

This chain connects TRBV11-3 to TRBJ1-1; the D gene is possibly TRBD1 (6 bases). Germline V gives CDR1 SGHNT, CDR2 YENEEA. The CDR3 covers 14 residues. Trimming removed 0 bases from V and 4 bases from J, with 9 bases in between. The CDR3 region is CASSLEGTPTEAFF. DNA for the CDR3: TGTGCCAGCAGCTTAGAAGGGACACCCACTGAAGCTTTCTTT.

The chain links TRBV24-1 to TRBJ1-2, with D hard to call. V dropped 4 bases and J dropped 1 base, with 12 bases sitting between them. This CDR3 comprises 15 residues. CDR1 is KGHDR and CDR2 is SFDVKD in the germline V gene. The CDR3 DNA sequence: TGTGCCACCAGTGACAGTCGGGAACTTAACTATGGCTACACCTTC. As protein: CATSDSRELNYGYTF.

The chain uses TRBV28 and TRBJ1-5; 12 bases are a match to TRBD1. In germline, CDR1 is MDHEN, CDR2 SYDVKM. The CDR3 is 19 residues long. Trimming removed 2 bases from V and 2 bases from J; junction bases left unmatched: 10. CDR3 sequence reads: CASSLKAGTGGLGNQPQHF. CDR3 DNA: TGTGCCAGCAGTTTAAAGGCCGGGACAGGGGGCTTGGGCAATCAGCCCCAGCATTTT.